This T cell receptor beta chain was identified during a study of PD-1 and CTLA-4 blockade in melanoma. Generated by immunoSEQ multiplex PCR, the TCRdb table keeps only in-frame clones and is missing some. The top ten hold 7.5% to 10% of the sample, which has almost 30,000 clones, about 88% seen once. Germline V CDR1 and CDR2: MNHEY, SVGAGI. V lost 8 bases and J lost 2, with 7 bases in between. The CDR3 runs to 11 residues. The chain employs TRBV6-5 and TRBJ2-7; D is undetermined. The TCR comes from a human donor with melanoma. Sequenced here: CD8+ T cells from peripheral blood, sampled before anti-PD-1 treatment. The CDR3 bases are TGTGCCAGCGGCCTCACCTACGAGCAGTACTTC. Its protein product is CASGLTYEQYF.